This record covers a single T cell receptor (beta chain). Antigen specificity is unknown. With sequencing, the targeted depth ranged from 1 in 200,000 to 1 in 1 million T cells. TCRdb keeps only in-frame clones here, not all; method: immunoSEQ multiplex PCR. In the table there are approximately 74,000 clones, 75% to 85% of which are singletons. The source of the sample is a study of cytotoxic CD8 clonotypes in ibrutinib-treated CLL. The overall study: On average, approximately 95,000 productive rearrangements and around 230,000 productive templates per sample.

The V end was cut by 4 bases, the J end by 6 bases, with 17 bases between. This CDR3 has 15 residues. CDR1 is MNHEY, CDR2 SVGAGI, per germline. General study results and limits: Age-matched healthy donor levels were exceeded by baseline clonality, which tracked circulating CD8+ T-cell counts. With treatment, public clonotypes, which were uncommon, either contracted or remained stable.

The V and J genes are TRBV6-5 and TRBJ2-3, with D maybe TRBD2 (6 bases). The receptor's source is a human donor with chronic lymphocytic leukemia. This sample comprised PBMCs, obtained at disease progression, from a patient treated with ibrutinib. The CDR3 DNA sequence: TGTGCCAGCAGTTTCGGGACGGAGGGGCCGGATACGCAGTATTTT. Its protein is CASSFGTEGPDTQYF.